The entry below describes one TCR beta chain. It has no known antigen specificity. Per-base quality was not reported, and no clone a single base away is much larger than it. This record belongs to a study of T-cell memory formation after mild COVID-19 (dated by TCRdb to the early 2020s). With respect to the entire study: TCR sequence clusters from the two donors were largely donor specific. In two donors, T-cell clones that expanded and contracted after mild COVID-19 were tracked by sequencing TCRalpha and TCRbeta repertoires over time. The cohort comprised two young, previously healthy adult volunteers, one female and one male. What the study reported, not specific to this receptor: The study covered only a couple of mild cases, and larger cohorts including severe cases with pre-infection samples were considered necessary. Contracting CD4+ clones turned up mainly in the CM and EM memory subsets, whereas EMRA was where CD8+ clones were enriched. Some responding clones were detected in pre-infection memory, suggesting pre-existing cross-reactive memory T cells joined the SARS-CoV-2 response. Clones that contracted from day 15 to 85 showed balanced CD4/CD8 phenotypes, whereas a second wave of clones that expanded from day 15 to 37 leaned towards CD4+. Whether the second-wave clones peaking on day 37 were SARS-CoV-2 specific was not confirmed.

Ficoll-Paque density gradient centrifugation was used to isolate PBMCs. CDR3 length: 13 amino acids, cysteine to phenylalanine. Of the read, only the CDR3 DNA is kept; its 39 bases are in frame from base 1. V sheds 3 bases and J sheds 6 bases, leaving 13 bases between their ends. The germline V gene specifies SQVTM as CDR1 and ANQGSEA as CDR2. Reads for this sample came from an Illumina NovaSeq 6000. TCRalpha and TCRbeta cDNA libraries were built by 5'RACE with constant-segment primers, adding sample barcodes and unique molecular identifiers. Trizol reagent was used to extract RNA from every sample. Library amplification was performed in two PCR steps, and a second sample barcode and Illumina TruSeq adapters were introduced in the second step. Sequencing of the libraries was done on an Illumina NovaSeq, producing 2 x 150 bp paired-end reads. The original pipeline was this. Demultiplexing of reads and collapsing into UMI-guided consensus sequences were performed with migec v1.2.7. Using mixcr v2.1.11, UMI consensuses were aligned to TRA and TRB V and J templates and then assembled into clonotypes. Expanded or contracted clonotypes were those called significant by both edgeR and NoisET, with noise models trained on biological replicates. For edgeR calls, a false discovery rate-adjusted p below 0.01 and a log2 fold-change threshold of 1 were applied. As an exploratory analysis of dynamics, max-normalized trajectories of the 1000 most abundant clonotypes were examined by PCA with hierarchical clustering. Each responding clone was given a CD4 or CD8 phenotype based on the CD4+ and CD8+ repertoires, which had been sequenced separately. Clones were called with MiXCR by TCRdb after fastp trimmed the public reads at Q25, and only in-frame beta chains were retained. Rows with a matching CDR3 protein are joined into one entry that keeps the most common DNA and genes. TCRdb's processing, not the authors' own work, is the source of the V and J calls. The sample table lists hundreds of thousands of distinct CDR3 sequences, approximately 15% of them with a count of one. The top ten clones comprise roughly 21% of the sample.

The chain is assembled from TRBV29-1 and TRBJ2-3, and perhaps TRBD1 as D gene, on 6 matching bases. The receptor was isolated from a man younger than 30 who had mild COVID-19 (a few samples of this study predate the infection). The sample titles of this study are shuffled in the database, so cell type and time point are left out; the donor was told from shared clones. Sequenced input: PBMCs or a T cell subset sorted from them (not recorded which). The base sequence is TGCAGCGTTGACCCAGGGGCGCGGGATACGCAGTATTTT. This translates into CSVDPGARDTQYF.